This T cell receptor beta chain was recovered during a study of shared clonotypes between healthy human individuals. V lost 3 bases to trimming and J lost 9 bases, with 12 bases between them. Germline CDR1 reads SGHAT; CDR2 reads FQNNGV. CDR3 length equals 12 residues. Assay: immunoSEQ multiplex PCR; the TCRdb copy retains only in-frame clones and omits some. The sample yields about 470,000 clones, 70% to 80% seen once. This clone occurred once. The sequence came from a woman aged 40 to 55 in good health. Some clones in this sample may be carry-over from other donors' samples. Sequenced material: PBMCs. The chain couples TRBV11-2 to TRBJ2-7; TRBD2 might be the D (5 bases). The CDR3 DNA is TGTGCCAGCAGCTTTGTCGGTCGGGGGCAGTACTTC. Translating it yields CASSFVGRGQYF.